These 25 T cell receptor beta chains originate from one sample sequenced in a study of T cell repertoires in cytomegalovirus infection. TCRdb called the reads again in MiXCR, with one record for every CDR3 protein. The sample has roughly 730,000 distinct CDR3 sequences; 33% are singletons. Their target antigens are unknown. Sequenced material: cultured PBMCs, taken from culture after CMV antigen stimulation. The source is a human donor in good health (CMV status not recorded). Some clones in this sample may be carry-over from other donors' samples.

This clonotype was counted at least ten times. The J gene is TRBJ2-6, the V gene TRBV7-6, with D perhaps being TRBD1 or TRBD2 (5 bases each). Germline V gene sequence: CDR1 SGHVS, CDR2 FNYEAQ. Trimming left V 1 base short and J 1 base short, with 8 bases between. The CDR3 runs 16 residues. DNA of the CDR3: TGTGCCAGCAGCTTAGGGGGGACGTCTGGGGCCAACGTCCTGACTTTC. Translation gives CASSLGGTSGANVLTF.

The chain recombines TRBV7-2 with TRBJ1-2; 7 bases are shared with TRBD1. Looked up from germline, CDR1 is SGHTA and CDR2 is FQGNSA. The CDR3 totals 13 residues. With V trimmed by 7 bases and J by 8 bases, 10 bases remained unmatched. For the CDR3, the DNA is TGTGCCAGCACCATAGACAGGGCTTACGGCTACACCTTC. This gives the protein CASTIDRAYGYTF. Based on the CDR3 plus reference TRBV7-2 and TRBJ1-2, the full variable domain is GAGVSQSPSNKVTEKGKDVELRCDPISGHTALYWYRQSLGQGLEFLIYFQGNSAPDKSGLPSDRFSAERTGGSVSTLTIQRTQQEDSAVYLCASTIDRAYGYTFGSGTRLTVV.

This clonotype was seen a few times. This chain joins TRBV6-2 or TRBV6-3 and TRBJ2-1; no reliable D call. This CDR3 is built from 17 residues. Trimming removed 6 bases from V and 3 bases from J, with 21 bases in between. In germline, CDR1 is MNHEY, CDR2 SVGEGT. CDR3 nucleotide sequence: TGTGCCAGCAGCCCGGGCCTAACAGAAACTATCTACAATGAGCAGTTCTTC. Protein: CASSPGLTETIYNEQFF.

This chain uses TRBV20-1 with TRBJ2-7, with a weak D call TRBD2 (5 bases). CDR3 length equals 14 residues. Between the trimmed V and J ends, which lost 3 bases and 1 base, there was a span of 13 bases. Germline CDR1 is DFQATT and CDR2 is SNEGSKA (reference sequence). CDR3 sequence: CSASLLDPSYEQYF. For the CDR3, the DNA is TGCAGTGCTAGCTTACTAGATCCTTCCTACGAGCAGTACTTC.

The chain employs TRBV11-3 and TRBJ2-7; TRBD2 agrees at 15 bases. The germline gives CDR1 SGHNT, CDR2 YENEEA. This CDR3 region has 16 residues. Germline trimming cut 5 bases from V and 8 bases from J; bases unmatched to any gene: 10. This chain's CDR3 is CASSQGLAGGRDQQYF. The CDR3, as DNA: TGTGCCAGCAGCCAGGGACTAGCGGGGGGCCGCGACCAGCAGTACTTC.

The chain carries TRBV6-1 and TRBJ2-3; possible D gene TRBD2, 6 bases. CDR1 and CDR2 (germline): MNHNS, SASEGT. This CDR3 is built from 16 residues. With 4 bases removed from V and 1 base from J, the gap between germline ends came to 15 bases. CDR3 DNA sequence: TGTGCCAGCAGTGCAAGGTTGGGGGGAGGCACAGATACGCAGTATTTT. Amino acids: CASSARLGGGTDTQYF.

Remarks on this clonotype: This may be a read error: a much more frequent sequence differs by one nucleotide. The V and J genes are TRBV7-8 and TRBJ2-7; D not resolved. Germline V gene lookup returns CDR1 SGHVS and CDR2 FQNEAQ. CDR3 length: 11 residues. Trimming pared 5 bases from V and 8 bases from J, leaving 10 bases between. CDR3 sequence (DNA): TGTGCCAGCAGCCCACGATACAAGCAGTACTTC. It yields the protein CASSPRYKQYF.

This clonotype has more than one count but fewer than ten. The genes are TRBV20-1 and TRBJ2-1, with TRBD1 as a possible D gene (6 bases). This CDR3 is built from 11 residues. CDR1 and CDR2 (germline): DFQATT, SNEGSKA (reference sequence). Trimming cost V 6 bases and J 13 bases, with 16 bases left between them. CDR3 sequence: CSANRARVQFF. Written as DNA, the CDR3 is TGCAGTGCCAACAGGGCTAGGGTACAGTTCTTC.

The rearrangement joins TRBV7-6 to TRBJ1-1; D is possibly TRBD1 (6 bases). The CDR3 totals 16 residues. The germline V and J ends were trimmed by 7 bases and 0 bases, with 18 bases remaining between them. CDR1 and CDR2 (germline): SGHVS, FNYEAQ. The CDR3 protein is CASTSSVGGLNTEAFF. CDR3 coding DNA: TGTGCCAGCACATCCTCCGTCGGGGGGCTGAACACTGAAGCTTTCTTT.

The chain has TRBV11-2 and TRBJ1-6; 7 nucleotides match TRBD1. Trimming removed 5 bases from V and 6 bases from J; junction bases left unmatched: 13. Germline assignment: CDR1 SGHAT and CDR2 FQNNGV. The CDR3 is made up of 17 amino acids. In nucleotides, the CDR3 is TGTGCCAGCAGCATTATGGGCGGACAGGCCGCTAATTCACCCCTCCACTTT. This translates into CASSIMGGQAANSPLHF. The full variable domain, its missing parts supplied by reference TRBV11-2 and TRBJ1-6, is EAGVAQSPRYKIIEKRQSVAFWCNPISGHATLYWYQQILGQGPKLLIQFQNNGVVDDSQLPKDRFSAERLKGVDSTLKIQPAKLEDSAVYLCASSIMGGQAANSPLHFGNGTRLTVT.

This clonotype occurred a few times. V usage is TRBV12-3 or TRBV12-4 and J usage is TRBJ2-3; TRBD2 matches at 7 bases. CDR3 size: 17 residues. V lost 7 bases and J lost 2; bases outside the gene matches: 15. The CDR3 protein is CASTLDARERNTDTQYF. The CDR3 bases are TGTGCCAGCACCCTGGATGCGCGGGAGCGAAACACAGATACGCAGTATTTT.

This clonotype turned up a few times. The rearrangement joins TRBV20-1 to TRBJ2-3, with 12 bases aligning to TRBD2. This CDR3 is 16 amino acids long. The trim removed 2 bases at V and 3 bases at J, leaving 6 bases unmatched. The germline V gene encodes CDR1 DFQATT and CDR2 SNEGSKA (reference sequence). This chain's CDR3 is CSARMASGRGTDTQYF. CDR3 coding DNA: TGCAGTGCTAGAATGGCTAGCGGGAGGGGTACAGATACGCAGTATTTT.

The chain joins TRBV7-6 to TRBJ2-5, with 7 bases identical to TRBD2. The length of the CDR3 is 16 residues. Germline CDR1 and CDR2: SGHVS and FNYEAQ. V trimming: 0 bases; J trimming: 2 bases; junction bases outside the gene matches: 6. Here the CDR3 reads CASSLAGGTVQETQYF. CDR3 nucleotides: TGTGCCAGCAGCTTAGCGGGGGGGACGGTTCAAGAGACCCAGTACTTC.

The table lists this clonotype with a few counts. The gene calls are TRBV12-3 or TRBV12-4 and TRBJ2-1, with D perhaps assigned TRBD1 or TRBD2 (5 bases each). Trimming left V 6 bases short and J 5 bases short, with 20 bases between. The length of the CDR3 is 16 residues. Here the CDR3 reads CASSPRGGFIDNEQFF. CDR3 coding DNA: TGTGCCAGCAGCCCGAGGGGTGGTTTCATCGACAATGAGCAGTTCTTC.

V usage is TRBV12-3 or TRBV12-4 and J usage is TRBJ1-2; D gene uncertain. Trimming shortened V by 7 bases and J by 4 bases, and 13 bases separated the two germline ends. This CDR3 has 13 amino acids. This CDR3 is CASTPDGTYGYTF. DNA of the CDR3: TGTGCCAGCACCCCGGACGGAACCTATGGCTACACCTTC.

The J gene is TRBJ2-7, the V gene TRBV5-1; maybe TRBD1 (7 bases). Germline V gives CDR1 SGHRS, CDR2 YFSETQ. CDR3 size: 18 residues. V lost 4 bases to trimming and J lost 4 bases, with 27 bases between them. CDR3 bases: TGCGCCAGCAGCCCATGGGGTCCTACAGGGGACTTTACGTACGAGCAGTACTTC. Translated: CASSPWGPTGDFTYEQYF.

V usage is TRBV2 and J usage is TRBJ1-2, with 7 bases aligning to TRBD1. The V segment lost 6 bases and the J segment 8 bases; nucleotides outside the gene matches: 9. The CDR3 is 13 amino acids. Germline loops: CDR1 SNHLY, CDR2 FYNNEI. CDR3 sequence (DNA): TGTGCCAGCAGCGAAATCCAGGGGGGGGGCTACACCTTC. This gives the protein CASSEIQGGGYTF.

This clonotype was counted only a few times. J is TRBJ1-6 and V is TRBV27; no definite D call. With 0 bases removed from V and 3 bases from J, the gap between germline ends came to 6 bases. Germline loops: CDR1 MNHEY, CDR2 SMNVEV (reference sequence). The CDR3 runs to 15 residues. This CDR3 is CASSLSLGYNSPLHF. The DNA of the CDR3 is TGTGCCAGCAGTTTATCCTTGGGCTATAATTCACCCCTCCACTTT.

Here the CDR3 reads CASNPQSTDTQYF. CDR3 coding DNA: TGTGCCAGTAACCCGCAGAGCACAGATACGCAGTATTTT. The chain links TRBV19 to TRBJ2-3; D is undetermined. Trimming took 7 bases from V and 0 from J, leaving 8 bases between them. This CDR3 contains 13 residues. CDR1 and CDR2 from the germline V gene are LNHDA and SQIVND (reference sequence).

This clonotype was seen at least ten times. The V call is TRBV7-2, the J call TRBJ1-3; D is possibly TRBD1 (6 bases). The CDR3 contains 16 residues. V lost 3 bases, J lost 1 base, and 13 bases lay in between. Germline V gene data show CDR1 as SGHTA and CDR2 as FQGNSA. The CDR3 reads CASSLYPGASGNTIYF. DNA of the CDR3: TGTGCCAGCAGCTTGTATCCGGGGGCATCTGGAAACACCATATATTTT.

The gene calls are TRBV7-9 and TRBJ2-3, with 9 bases aligning to TRBD1. The CDR3 covers 16 residues. CDR1 SEHNR and CDR2 FQNEAQ come from the germline V gene (reference sequence). V lost 5 bases, J lost 2 bases, and 8 bases stayed unmatched. CDR3 loop: CASSLTGGLSTDTQYF. CDR3 nucleotide sequence: TGTGCCAGCAGCCTGACAGGGGGGCTTTCCACAGATACGCAGTATTTT.

The V gene is TRBV5-6, the J gene TRBJ1-5; D is unclear. CDR3 length: 14 residues. Germline V lookup: CDR1 SGHDT, CDR2 YYEEEE. Between the trimmed V and J ends, which lost 0 bases and 5 bases, there was a span of 9 bases. The CDR3 reads CASSLGGIDQPQHF. Written as DNA, the CDR3 is TGTGCCAGCAGCTTGGGCGGGATTGATCAGCCCCAGCATTTT.

This clonotype was detected a few times. This sequence joins TRBV6-2 or TRBV6-3 and TRBJ2-1, with TRBD2 matching over 14 bases. The CDR3 consists of 18 residues. Losses at the gene ends were 5 bases for V and 1 base for J; bases not matched to a gene: 7. Germline loops: CDR1 MNHEY, CDR2 SVGEGT. CDR3 region: CASSMTSGGASSYNEQFF. CDR3 DNA sequence: TGTGCCAGCAGTATGACTAGCGGGGGGGCTTCATCCTACAATGAGCAGTTCTTC.

V gene TRBV10-3 combines with J gene TRBJ2-6; TRBD1 matches at 7 bases. With V trimmed by 6 bases and J by 3 bases, 2 bases remained unmatched. This CDR3 region has 14 residues. Germline-derived CDR1 and CDR2 are ENHRY and SYGVKD. CDR3 in DNA: TGTGCCATCAGAACAGGGGATGGGGCCAACGTCCTGACTTTC. Translated, it gives CAIRTGDGANVLTF.

This clonotype turned up a few times. This rearrangement joins TRBV7-8 to TRBJ1-1, with 8 positions matching TRBD1. Germline trimming cut 5 bases from V and 6 bases from J; bases unmatched to any gene: 5. Germline CDR1 SGHVS, CDR2 FQNEAQ. The CDR3 is 13 amino acids. CDR3 DNA: TGTGCCAGCAGCATCGGACAGGGCTCTGAAGCTTTCTTT. It yields the protein CASSIGQGSEAFF.